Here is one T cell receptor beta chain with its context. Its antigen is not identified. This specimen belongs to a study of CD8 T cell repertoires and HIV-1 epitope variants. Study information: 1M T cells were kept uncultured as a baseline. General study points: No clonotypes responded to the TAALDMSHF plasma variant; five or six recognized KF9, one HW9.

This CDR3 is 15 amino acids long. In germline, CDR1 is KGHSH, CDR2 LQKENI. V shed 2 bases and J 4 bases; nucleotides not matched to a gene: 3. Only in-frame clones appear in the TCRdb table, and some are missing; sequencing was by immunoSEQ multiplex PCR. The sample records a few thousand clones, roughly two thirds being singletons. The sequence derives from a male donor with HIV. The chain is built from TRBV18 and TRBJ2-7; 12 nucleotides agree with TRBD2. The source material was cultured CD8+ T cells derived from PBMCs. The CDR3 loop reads CASSPSTSGGYEQYF. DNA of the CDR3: TGTGCCAGCTCACCATCGACTAGCGGGGGTTACGAGCAGTACTTC.